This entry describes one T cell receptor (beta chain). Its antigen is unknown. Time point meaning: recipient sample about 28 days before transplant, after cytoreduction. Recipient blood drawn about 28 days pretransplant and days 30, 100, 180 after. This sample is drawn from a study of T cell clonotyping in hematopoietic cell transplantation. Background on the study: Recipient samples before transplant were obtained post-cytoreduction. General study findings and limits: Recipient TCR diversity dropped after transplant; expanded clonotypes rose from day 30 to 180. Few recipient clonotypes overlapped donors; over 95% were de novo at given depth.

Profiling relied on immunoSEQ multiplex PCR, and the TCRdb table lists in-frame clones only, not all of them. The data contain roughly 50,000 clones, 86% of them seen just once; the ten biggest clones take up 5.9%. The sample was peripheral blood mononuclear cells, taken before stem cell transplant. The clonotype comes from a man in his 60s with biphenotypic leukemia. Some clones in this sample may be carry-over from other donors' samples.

The CDR3 region has the DNA TGTGCCTGGAGTACGGATGGGGGCACTGAAGCTTTCTTT. Its protein product is CAWSTDGGTEAFF. The chain is built from TRBV30 and TRBJ1-1, with D perhaps matching TRBD1 (5 bases). The CDR3 has 13 residues. V was shortened by 2 bases and J by 4 bases, with 11 bases between the two germline ends. CDR1 and CDR2 from the germline V gene are GTSNPN and SVGIG (reference sequence).